This T cell receptor beta chain is drawn from a study of radiotherapy plus CTLA-4 blockade in lung cancer. Study-level points and caveats: Reports state that early shifts in blood T cell clones, with interferon-beta, best predicted response.

Profiling relied on immunoSEQ multiplex PCR, and the TCRdb table lists in-frame clones only, not all of them. The sample lists 80,000 to 95,000 clones, roughly 80% occurring once. With regard to this clone: The antigen remains unidentified.

CDR1 SGHAT and CDR2 FQNNGV come from the germline V gene. Trimming shortened V by 1 base and J by 1 base, and 8 bases separated the two germline ends. This CDR3 is built from 15 residues. The origin of this receptor is a human donor with non-small cell lung cancer that progressed on radiotherapy plus ipilimumab. Sequencing was performed on peripheral blood, taken from a patient treated with radiotherapy plus ipilimumab. This chain uses TRBV11-2 with TRBJ2-1; weak D call: TRBD2 (6 bases). The CDR3 region is CASSLGAGSYNEQFF. CDR3 bases: TGTGCCAGCAGCTTAGGGGCGGGATCCTACAATGAGCAGTTCTTC.